These 25 T cell receptor beta chains came from one sample sequenced in a study of radiotherapy plus CTLA-4 blockade in lung cancer. This table comes from immunoSEQ multiplex PCR, and its TCRdb copy is limited to in-frame clones, with some not included. The sample has 45,000 or so clones; approximately 76% are singletons. This specimen was peripheral blood, taken from a patient treated with radiotherapy plus ipilimumab. These receptors all stem from a human donor with non-small cell lung cancer who had stable disease on radiotherapy plus ipilimumab.

The CDR3 loop is CASSELGGSQETQYF. The DNA of the CDR3 is TGTGCCAGCAGTGAACTAGGAGGGTCCCAAGAGACCCAGTACTTC. J is TRBJ2-5 and V is TRBV2; D may be TRBD2 (6 bases). Per the germline V gene, CDR1 is SNHLY and CDR2 is FYNNEI. With 2 bases removed from V and 1 base from J, the gap between germline ends came to 11 bases. This CDR3 comprises 15 residues.

The genes are TRBV10-3 and TRBJ2-3; 10 bases match TRBD2. CDR3 length equals 15 residues. Germline loops: CDR1 ENHRY, CDR2 SYGVKD. V was pared by 4 bases and J by 3 bases, with 4 bases of the junction left unmatched. The CDR3 here is CAISGTSGATDTQYF. CDR3 coding DNA: TGTGCCATCAGTGGGACTAGCGGAGCTACAGATACGCAGTATTTT.

This rearrangement joins TRBV2 to TRBJ1-1, with D possibly matching TRBD1 (5 bases). The germline V gene has CDR1 SNHLY and CDR2 FYNNEI. Trimming took 7 bases from V and 0 from J, leaving 15 bases between them. The CDR3 runs to 15 residues. In nucleotides, the CDR3 is TGTGCCAGCAAGGCAGGGCGGCCAATGAACACTGAAGCTTTCTTT. It encodes CASKAGRPMNTEAFF.

The V and J genes are TRBV7-9 and TRBJ2-1, with 8 bases aligning to TRBD2. The germline V gene has CDR1 SEHNR and CDR2 FQNEAQ (reference sequence). The CDR3 covers 16 residues. The V segment lost 1 base and the J segment 7 bases; nucleotides outside the gene matches: 9. CDR3 in DNA: TGTGCCAGCAGCTTAGGGACGGGGGGGCTTAGAAATGAGCAGTTCTTC. Amino acids: CASSLGTGGLRNEQFF.

This clone was recorded many times. The rearrangement uses TRBV18 and TRBJ1-1; D may be TRBD1 (5 bases). V was shortened by 7 bases and J by 0 bases, with 9 bases between the two germline ends. The CDR3 runs 13 residues. Germline values: CDR1 KGHSH, CDR2 LQKENI. The CDR3 reads CASLTAMNTEAFF. The DNA of the CDR3 is TGTGCCAGCTTGACAGCTATGAACACTGAAGCTTTCTTT.

As DNA, the CDR3 is TGTGCCAGCAGTTCTTCAAGGGACAGGCACGACGAGCAGTACGTC. This translates into CASSSSRDRHDEQYV. This rearrangement joins TRBV27 to TRBJ2-7; TRBD1 matches at 8 bases. The CDR3 length is 15 residues. The V segment lost 4 bases and the J segment 5 bases; nucleotides outside the gene matches: 10. CDR1 is MNHEY, CDR2 SMNVEV, per germline (reference sequence).

CDR3 sequence: CASSAASGYEEKLFF. The CDR3 DNA follows: TGTGCCAGCTCGGCGGCGTCGGGGTACGAGGAAAAACTGTTTTTT. The gene calls are TRBV18 and TRBJ1-4; D remains ambiguous. Trimming left V 6 bases short and J 8 bases short, with 19 bases between. Germline CDR1 is KGHSH and CDR2 is LQKENI. The CDR3 length is 15 residues.

This rearrangement joins TRBV9 to TRBJ1-3; no clear D. The germline V gene has CDR1 SGDLS and CDR2 YYNGEE. V dropped 0 bases and J dropped 5 bases, with 0 bases sitting between them. The CDR3 is made up of 11 amino acids. CDR3 protein: CASSVGNTIYF. In nucleotides, the CDR3 is TGTGCCAGCAGCGTAGGAAACACCATATATTTT.

V and J are TRBV5-1 and TRBJ1-2; D might be TRBD1 (5 bases). Per germline, CDR1 SGHRS and CDR2 YFSETQ. Trimming cost V 0 bases and J 7 bases, with 16 bases left between them. The CDR3 loop spans 15 amino acids. This chain's CDR3 is CASSLGGGSQGGYTF. In DNA, the CDR3 is TGCGCCAGCAGCTTGGGAGGTGGCAGCCAGGGTGGCTACACCTTC.

The chain carries TRBV5-5 and TRBJ1-4; 9 bases align to TRBD1. Germline CDR1 reads SGHKS; CDR2 reads YYEKEE (reference sequence). V gave up 2 bases and J gave up 0 bases; unmatched junction bases: 5. The CDR3 consists of 17 residues. The CDR3 reads CASSLGTGFTTNEKLFF. CDR3 bases: TGTGCCAGCAGCTTAGGGACAGGGTTCACAACTAATGAAAAACTGTTTTTT.

The chain couples TRBV5-1 to TRBJ1-1; D ambiguous. V lost 4 bases to trimming and J lost 0 bases, with 7 bases between them. CDR3 length: 13 residues. From germline, CDR1 is SGHRS and CDR2 YFSETQ. The CDR3 bases are TGCGCCAGCAGCCCGGACGTGAACACTGAAGCTTTCTTT. Translation: CASSPDVNTEAFF. Variable domain in full (rest from reference TRBV5-1 and TRBJ1-1): KAGVTQTPRYLIKTRGQQVTLSCSPISGHRSVSWYQQTPGQGLQFLFEYFSETQRNKGNFPGRFSGRQFSNSRSEMNVSTLELGDSALYLCASSPDVNTEAFFGQGTRLTVV.

V gene TRBV4-2 combines with J gene TRBJ1-3; 7 nucleotides agree with TRBD1. V shed 1 base, J shed 4 bases, and the junction held 10 bases outside the gene matches. The CDR3 runs to 17 residues. CDR1 and CDR2 from the germline V gene are LGHNA and YNFKEQ. The chain's CDR3 is CASSQGGGQPIGNTIYF. DNA for the CDR3: TGTGCCAGCAGCCAAGGGGGGGGACAGCCGATAGGAAACACCATATATTTT.

This chain connects TRBV5-4 to TRBJ1-1; D not certain. The V and J ends lost 0 bases and 3 bases respectively, with 9 bases between them. The germline V gene has CDR1 SGHNT and CDR2 YYREEE (reference sequence). There are 14 residues in the CDR3. For the CDR3, the DNA is TGTGCCAGCAGCTTGGATCGTGGGGACACTGAAGCTTTCTTT. Its translation: CASSLDRGDTEAFF.

The genes are TRBV18 and TRBJ1-2, with D possibly matching TRBD1 (5 bases). Germline CDR1 reads KGHSH; CDR2 reads LQKENI. CDR3 length equals 13 residues. V was pared by 1 base and J by 6 bases, with 9 bases between. In DNA, the CDR3 is TGTGCCAGCTCACCACGGACAAGTGATGGCTACACCTTC. Translated, it gives CASSPRTSDGYTF.

This chain uses TRBV7-9 with TRBJ1-6, with 7 bases matching TRBD1. With V trimmed by 4 bases and J by 8 bases, 8 bases remained unmatched. The CDR3 has 15 amino acids. Per germline, CDR1 SEHNR and CDR2 FQNEAQ (reference sequence). CDR3 bases: TGTGCCAGCAGCTCCGGGACAGTTACAGATTCACCCCTCCACTTT. This gives the protein CASSSGTVTDSPLHF.

The V call is TRBV11-2, the J call TRBJ2-7; no clear D. The germline V and J ends were trimmed by 4 bases and 2 bases, with 12 bases remaining between them. There are 14 residues in the CDR3. Germline lookup yields CDR1 SGHAT and CDR2 FQNNGV. The CDR3 region has the DNA TGTGCCAGCAGCTCCCGATTAGCCCCCTACGAGCAGTACTTC. It encodes CASSSRLAPYEQYF.

V is TRBV5-1 and J is TRBJ2-3, with D uncertain. Deletions cut 4 bases from V and 2 bases from J, with 5 bases between. The CDR3 has 12 residues. Germline V gene sequence: CDR1 SGHRS, CDR2 YFSETQ. The CDR3 nucleotides read TGCGCCAGCAGCATCCTCACAGATACGCAGTATTTT. The encoded protein is CASSILTDTQYF.

This chain uses TRBV30 with TRBJ1-3, with TRBD1 matching over 7 bases. J gave up 4 bases and V 4 bases, and 4 bases lay outside the gene matches. In germline, CDR1 is GTSNPN, CDR2 SVGIG (reference sequence). This CDR3 comprises 13 residues. The CDR3 loop reads CAWNRGSGNTIYF. The CDR3 DNA sequence: TGTGCCTGGAACAGGGGATCCGGAAACACCATATATTTT.

The genes are TRBV10-2 and TRBJ1-3; a weak D match, TRBD1 (6 bases). The germline V gene encodes CDR1 WSHSY and CDR2 SAAADI. V was shortened by 11 bases and J by 0 bases, with 11 bases between the two germline ends. The CDR3 has 13 residues. The CDR3 loop is CAGQGSSGNTIYF. In DNA form, the CDR3 reads TGCGCCGGTCAGGGGTCCTCTGGAAACACCATATATTTT.

The genes are TRBV10-1 and TRBJ1-1; tentative D call: TRBD1 (5 bases). Trimming cost V 0 bases and J 5 bases, with 10 bases left between them. Germline CDR1 reads WNHNN; CDR2 reads SYGVQD (reference sequence). The CDR3 is 14 amino acids. CDR3 protein: CASSESGGGTEAFF. The CDR3 DNA sequence: TGCGCCAGCAGTGAGTCTGGGGGGGGTACTGAAGCTTTCTTT.

The chain employs TRBV9 and TRBJ1-2, with TRBD1 as a possible D gene (6 bases). The CDR3 spans 14 residues. The V gene's germline CDR1 is SGDLS and CDR2 YYNGEE. Between the trimmed V and J ends, which lost 0 bases and 2 bases, there was a span of 8 bases. CDR3 in amino acids: CASSVGTDNYGYTF. Here the CDR3 DNA reads TGTGCCAGCAGCGTAGGGACAGACAACTATGGCTACACCTTC.

This clone was counted a single time. The V gene is TRBV25-1, the J gene TRBJ2-3, with 10 bases aligning to TRBD1. The CDR3 contains 15 residues. The J segment lost 7 bases and the V segment lost 3 bases, leaving 7 bases of the junction unmatched. Germline CDR1 and CDR2: MGHDK and SYGVNS. Written as DNA, the CDR3 is TGTGCCAGCAGTGACCCGGGACAGGGGACCCATACGCAGTATTTT. Amino acids: CASSDPGQGTHTQYF.

The CDR3 DNA reads as TGCGCCAGCAGCTTGGAGTCCGATAGCAATCAGCCCCAGCATTTT. It codes for CASSLESDSNQPQHF. The genes are TRBV5-1 and TRBJ1-5; D remains unclear. V was clipped by 0 bases and J by 0 bases, with 7 bases between them. CDR3 size: 15 residues. CDR1 is SGHRS and CDR2 is YFSETQ in the germline V gene.

This chain joins TRBV18 and TRBJ2-2; perhaps TRBD1 as D (6 bases). The CDR3 is made up of 16 amino acids. Per germline, CDR1 KGHSH and CDR2 LQKENI. Trimming pared 2 bases from V and 2 bases from J, leaving 12 bases between. The CDR3 nucleotides are TGTGCCAGCTCACCAGTAGGGGGATACAACACCGGGGAGCTGTTTTTT. It translates to CASSPVGGYNTGELFF.

The V gene is TRBV27, the J gene TRBJ1-5; possibly TRBD1 for D (5 bases). Deletions cut 5 bases from V and 9 bases from J, with 17 bases between. Germline loops: CDR1 MNHEY, CDR2 SMNVEV (reference sequence). CDR3 length: 14 amino acids. This CDR3 reads CASSLSGTFSPQHF. CDR3 DNA: TGTGCCAGCAGTCTCTCGGGGACCTTTTCGCCCCAGCATTTT.